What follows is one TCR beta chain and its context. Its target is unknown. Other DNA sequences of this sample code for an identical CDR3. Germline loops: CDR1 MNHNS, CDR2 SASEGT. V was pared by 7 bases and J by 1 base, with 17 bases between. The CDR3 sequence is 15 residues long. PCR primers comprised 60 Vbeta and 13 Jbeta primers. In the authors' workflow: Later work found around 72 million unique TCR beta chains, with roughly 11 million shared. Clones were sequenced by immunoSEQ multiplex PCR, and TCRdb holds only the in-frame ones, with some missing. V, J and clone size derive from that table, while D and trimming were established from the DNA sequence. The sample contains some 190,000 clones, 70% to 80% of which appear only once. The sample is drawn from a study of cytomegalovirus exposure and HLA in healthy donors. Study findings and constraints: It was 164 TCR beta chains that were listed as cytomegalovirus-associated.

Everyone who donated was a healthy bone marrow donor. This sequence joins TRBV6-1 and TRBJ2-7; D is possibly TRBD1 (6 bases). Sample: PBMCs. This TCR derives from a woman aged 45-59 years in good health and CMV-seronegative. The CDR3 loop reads CASTRTGITSYEQYF. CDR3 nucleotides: TGTGCCAGCACTCGAACAGGGATTACTTCCTACGAGCAGTACTTC.